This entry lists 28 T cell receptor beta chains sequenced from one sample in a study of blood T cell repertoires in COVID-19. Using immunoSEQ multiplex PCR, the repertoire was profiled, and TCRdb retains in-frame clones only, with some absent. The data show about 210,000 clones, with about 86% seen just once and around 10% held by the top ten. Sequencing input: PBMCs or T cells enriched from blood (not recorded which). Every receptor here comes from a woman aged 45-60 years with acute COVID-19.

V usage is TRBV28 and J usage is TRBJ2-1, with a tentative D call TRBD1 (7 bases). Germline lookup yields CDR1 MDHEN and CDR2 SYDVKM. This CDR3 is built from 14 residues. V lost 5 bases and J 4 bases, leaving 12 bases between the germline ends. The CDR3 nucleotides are TGTGCCAGCAGTCCGACAGGGAGGTACAATGAGCAGTTCTTC. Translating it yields CASSPTGRYNEQFF.

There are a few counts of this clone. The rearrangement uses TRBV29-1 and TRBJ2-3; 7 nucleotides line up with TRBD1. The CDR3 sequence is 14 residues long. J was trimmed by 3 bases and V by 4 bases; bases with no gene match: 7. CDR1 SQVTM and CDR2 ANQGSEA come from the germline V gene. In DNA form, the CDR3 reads TGCAGCGTTGGAGACAGGGTCATAACAGATACGCAGTATTTT. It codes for CSVGDRVITDTQYF.

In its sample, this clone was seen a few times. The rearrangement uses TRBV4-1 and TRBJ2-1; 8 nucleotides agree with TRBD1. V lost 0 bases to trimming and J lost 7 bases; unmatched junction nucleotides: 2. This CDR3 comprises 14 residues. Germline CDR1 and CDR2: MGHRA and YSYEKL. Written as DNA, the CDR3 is TGCGCCAGCAGCCAAGAGCAGGGGGCTAATGAGCAGTTCTTC. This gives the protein CASSQEQGANEQFF.

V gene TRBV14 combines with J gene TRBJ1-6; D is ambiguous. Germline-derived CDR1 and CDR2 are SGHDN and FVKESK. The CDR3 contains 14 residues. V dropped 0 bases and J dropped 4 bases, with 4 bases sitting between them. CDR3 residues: CASSQDFYNSPLHF. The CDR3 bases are TGTGCCAGCAGCCAAGACTTTTATAATTCACCCCTCCACTTT.

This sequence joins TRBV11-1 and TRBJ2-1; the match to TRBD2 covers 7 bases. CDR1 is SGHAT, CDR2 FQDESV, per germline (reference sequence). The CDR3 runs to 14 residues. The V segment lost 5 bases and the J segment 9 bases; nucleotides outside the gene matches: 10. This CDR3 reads CASSPASLAPEQFF. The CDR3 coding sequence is TGTGCCAGCAGCCCCGCCTCACTAGCGCCTGAGCAGTTCTTC.

As DNA, the CDR3 is TGTGCCTGGATTGGGAGCCTGAGAGGGCAGACCCAGTACTTC. Amino acids: CAWIGSLRGQTQYF. The chain has TRBV30 and TRBJ2-5; D is perhaps TRBD2 (5 bases). V lost 4 bases, J lost 6 bases, and 18 bases lay in between. This CDR3 has 14 residues. Germline CDR1 GTSNPN, CDR2 SVGIG (reference sequence).

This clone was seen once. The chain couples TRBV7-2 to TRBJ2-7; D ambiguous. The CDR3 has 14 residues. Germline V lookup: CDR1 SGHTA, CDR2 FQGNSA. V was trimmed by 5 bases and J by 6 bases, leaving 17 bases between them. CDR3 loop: CASSPTSATPEQYF. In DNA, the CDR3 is TGTGCCAGCAGCCCGACCAGCGCCACCCCCGAGCAGTACTTC.

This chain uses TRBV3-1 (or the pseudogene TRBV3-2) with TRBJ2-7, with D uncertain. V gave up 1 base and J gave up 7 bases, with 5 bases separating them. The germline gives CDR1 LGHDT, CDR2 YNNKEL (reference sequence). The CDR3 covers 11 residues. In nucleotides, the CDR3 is TGTGCCAGCAGCCAAGGCGCAGAGCAGTACTTC. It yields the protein CASSQGAEQYF.

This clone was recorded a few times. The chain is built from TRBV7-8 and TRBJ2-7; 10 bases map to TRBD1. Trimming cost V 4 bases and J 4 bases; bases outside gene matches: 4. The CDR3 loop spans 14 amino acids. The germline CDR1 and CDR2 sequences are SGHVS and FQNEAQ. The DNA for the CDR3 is TGTGCCAGCAGCTACGGGGACAGGGGTTACGAGCAGTACTTC. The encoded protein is CASSYGDRGYEQYF.

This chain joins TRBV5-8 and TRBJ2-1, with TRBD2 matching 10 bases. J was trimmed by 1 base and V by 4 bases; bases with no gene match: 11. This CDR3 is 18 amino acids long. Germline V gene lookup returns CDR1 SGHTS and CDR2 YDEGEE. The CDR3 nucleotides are TGTGCCAGCAGCCCCCTTTCTAGCGGGAGATCTTCCTACAATGAGCAGTTCTTC. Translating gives CASSPLSSGRSSYNEQFF.

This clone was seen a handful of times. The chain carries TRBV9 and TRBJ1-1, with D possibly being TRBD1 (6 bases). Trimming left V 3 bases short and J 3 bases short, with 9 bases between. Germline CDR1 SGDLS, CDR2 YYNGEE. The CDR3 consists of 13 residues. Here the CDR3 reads CASSAGQYTEAFF. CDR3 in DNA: TGTGCCAGCAGCGCCGGACAGTACACTGAAGCTTTCTTT.

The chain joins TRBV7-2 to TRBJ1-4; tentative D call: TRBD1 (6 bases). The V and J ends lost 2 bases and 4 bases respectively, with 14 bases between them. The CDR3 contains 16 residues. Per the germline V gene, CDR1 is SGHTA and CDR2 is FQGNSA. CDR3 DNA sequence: TGTGCCAGCAGCTTATCCACAGGGACGGGTAATGAAAAACTGTTTTTT. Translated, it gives CASSLSTGTGNEKLFF.

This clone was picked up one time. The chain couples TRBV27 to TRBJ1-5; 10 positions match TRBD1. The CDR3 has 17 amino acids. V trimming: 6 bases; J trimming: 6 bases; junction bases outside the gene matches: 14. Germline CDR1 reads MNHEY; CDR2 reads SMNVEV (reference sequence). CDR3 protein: CASSSGPGQGLFQPQHF. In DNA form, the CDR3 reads TGTGCCAGCAGCTCCGGTCCGGGACAGGGGTTGTTTCAGCCCCAGCATTTT.

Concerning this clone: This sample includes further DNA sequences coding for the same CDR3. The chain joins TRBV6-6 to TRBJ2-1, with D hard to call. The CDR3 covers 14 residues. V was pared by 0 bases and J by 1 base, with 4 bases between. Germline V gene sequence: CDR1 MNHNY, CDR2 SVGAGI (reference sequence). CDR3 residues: CASSYSSSYNEQFF. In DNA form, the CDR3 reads TGTGCCAGCAGTTACTCATCATCCTACAATGAGCAGTTCTTC.

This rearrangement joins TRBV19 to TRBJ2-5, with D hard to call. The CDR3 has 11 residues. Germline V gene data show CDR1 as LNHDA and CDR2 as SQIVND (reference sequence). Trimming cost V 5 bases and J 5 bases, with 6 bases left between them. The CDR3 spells CASSVRETQYF. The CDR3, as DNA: TGTGCCAGTAGTGTCCGGGAGACCCAGTACTTC.

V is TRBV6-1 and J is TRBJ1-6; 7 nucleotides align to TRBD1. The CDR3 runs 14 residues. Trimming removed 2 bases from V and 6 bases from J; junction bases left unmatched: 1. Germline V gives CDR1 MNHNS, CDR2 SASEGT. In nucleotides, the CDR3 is TGTGCCAGCAGTGAACGGGACAGTAATTCACCCCTCCACTTT. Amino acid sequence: CASSERDSNSPLHF.

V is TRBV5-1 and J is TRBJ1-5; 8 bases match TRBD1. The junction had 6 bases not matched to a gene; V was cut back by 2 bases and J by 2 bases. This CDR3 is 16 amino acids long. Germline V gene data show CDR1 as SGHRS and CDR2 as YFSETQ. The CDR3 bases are TGCGCCAGCAGCTTAGGGGCAGGGGGCGGCAATCAGCCCCAGCATTTT. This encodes CASSLGAGGGNQPQHF.

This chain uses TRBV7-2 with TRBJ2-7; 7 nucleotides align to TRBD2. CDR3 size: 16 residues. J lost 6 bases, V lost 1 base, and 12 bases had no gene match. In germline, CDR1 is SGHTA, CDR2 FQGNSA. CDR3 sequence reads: CASSLGTSLMFGEQYF. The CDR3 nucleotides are TGTGCCAGCAGCTTAGGGACTAGTTTAATGTTTGGCGAGCAGTACTTC.

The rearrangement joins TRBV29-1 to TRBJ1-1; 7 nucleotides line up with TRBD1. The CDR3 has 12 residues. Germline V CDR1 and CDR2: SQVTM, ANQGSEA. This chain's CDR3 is CSITGVATEAFF. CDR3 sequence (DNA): TGCAGTATAACAGGGGTTGCCACTGAAGCTTTCTTT.

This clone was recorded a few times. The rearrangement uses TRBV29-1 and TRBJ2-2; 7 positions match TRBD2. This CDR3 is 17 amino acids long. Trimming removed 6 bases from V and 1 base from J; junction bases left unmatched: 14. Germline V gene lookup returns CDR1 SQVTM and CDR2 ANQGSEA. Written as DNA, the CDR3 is TGCAGCGTAAGACTAGCTCTCCGGGGGATGAACACCGGGGAGCTGTTTTTT. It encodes CSVRLALRGMNTGELFF.

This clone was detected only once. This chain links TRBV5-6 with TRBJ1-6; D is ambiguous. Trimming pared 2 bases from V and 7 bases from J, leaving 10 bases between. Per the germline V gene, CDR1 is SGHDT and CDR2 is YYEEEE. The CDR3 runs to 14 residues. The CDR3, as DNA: TGTGCCAGCAGCTTTCGGGGAGGCAATTCACCCCTCCACTTT. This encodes CASSFRGGNSPLHF.

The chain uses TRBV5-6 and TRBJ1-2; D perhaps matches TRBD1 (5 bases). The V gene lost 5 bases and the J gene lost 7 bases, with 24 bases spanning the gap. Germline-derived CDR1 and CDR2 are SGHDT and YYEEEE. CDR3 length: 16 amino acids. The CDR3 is CASRYRRDGETGGYTF. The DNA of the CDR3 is TGTGCCAGCAGATATAGGAGGGACGGAGAAACAGGTGGCTACACCTTC. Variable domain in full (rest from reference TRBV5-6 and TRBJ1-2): DAGVTQSPTHLIKTRGQQVTLRCSPKSGHDTVSWYQQALGQGPQFIFQYYEEEERQRGNFPDRFSGHQFPNYSSELNVNALLLGDSALYLCASRYRRDGETGGYTFGSGTRLTVV.

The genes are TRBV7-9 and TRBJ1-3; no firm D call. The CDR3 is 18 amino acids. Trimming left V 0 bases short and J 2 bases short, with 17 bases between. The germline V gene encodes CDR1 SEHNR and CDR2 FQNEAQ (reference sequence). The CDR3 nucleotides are TGTGCCAGCAGCTTAGCGGATACCAGGTACCTGCCTGGAAACACCATATATTTT. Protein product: CASSLADTRYLPGNTIYF.

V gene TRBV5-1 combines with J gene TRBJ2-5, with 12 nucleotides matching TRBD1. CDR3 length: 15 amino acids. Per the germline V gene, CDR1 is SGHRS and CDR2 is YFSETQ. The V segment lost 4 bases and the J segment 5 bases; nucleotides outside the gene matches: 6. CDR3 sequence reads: CASSGPGQGAETQYF. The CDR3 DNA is TGCGCCAGCAGCGGTCCGGGACAGGGGGCCGAGACCCAGTACTTC.

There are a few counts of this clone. CDR3 protein: CASSYTSGGPGSYNEQFF. CDR3 DNA: TGCGCCAGCAGCTATACTAGCGGGGGTCCTGGATCCTACAATGAGCAGTTCTTC. V and J are TRBV5-1 and TRBJ2-1; 11 bases line up with TRBD2. The J segment lost 1 base and the V segment lost 3 bases, leaving 9 bases of the junction unmatched. Germline V gene sequence: CDR1 SGHRS, CDR2 YFSETQ. This CDR3 is built from 18 residues.

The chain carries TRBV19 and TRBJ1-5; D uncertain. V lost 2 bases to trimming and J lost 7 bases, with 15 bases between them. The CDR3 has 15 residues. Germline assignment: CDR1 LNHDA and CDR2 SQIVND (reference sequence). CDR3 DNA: TGTGCCAGTAGTATAAAGGGTGTCCGGGAACAGCCCCAGCATTTT. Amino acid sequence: CASSIKGVREQPQHF.

CDR3 sequence reads: CASSLNRGFGYTF. In DNA form, the CDR3 reads TGTGCCAGCAGTTTAAACAGGGGTTTCGGCTACACCTTC. The rearrangement joins TRBV27 to TRBJ1-2; 7 nucleotides match TRBD1. Trimming removed 2 bases from V and 8 bases from J; junction bases left unmatched: 5. Germline values: CDR1 MNHEY, CDR2 SMNVEV (reference sequence). There are 13 residues in the CDR3.

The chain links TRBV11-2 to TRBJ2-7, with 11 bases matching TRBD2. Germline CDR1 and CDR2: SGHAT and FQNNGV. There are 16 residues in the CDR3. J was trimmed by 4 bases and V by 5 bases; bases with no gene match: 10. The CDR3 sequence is CASSPLGGTSGYEQYF. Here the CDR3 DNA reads TGTGCCAGCAGCCCCTTGGGCGGGACTAGCGGATACGAGCAGTACTTC.